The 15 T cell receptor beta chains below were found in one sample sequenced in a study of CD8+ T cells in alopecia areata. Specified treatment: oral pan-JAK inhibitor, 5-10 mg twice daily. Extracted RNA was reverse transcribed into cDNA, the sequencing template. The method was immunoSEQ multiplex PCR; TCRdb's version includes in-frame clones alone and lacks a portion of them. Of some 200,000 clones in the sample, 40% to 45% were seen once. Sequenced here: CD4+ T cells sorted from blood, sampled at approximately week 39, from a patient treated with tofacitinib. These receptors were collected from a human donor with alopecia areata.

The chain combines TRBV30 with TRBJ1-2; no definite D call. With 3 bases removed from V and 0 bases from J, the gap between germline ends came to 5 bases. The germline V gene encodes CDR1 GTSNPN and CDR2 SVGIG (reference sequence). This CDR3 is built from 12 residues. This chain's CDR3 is CAWRTANYGYTF. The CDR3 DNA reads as TGTGCCTGGAGAACAGCTAACTATGGCTACACCTTC.

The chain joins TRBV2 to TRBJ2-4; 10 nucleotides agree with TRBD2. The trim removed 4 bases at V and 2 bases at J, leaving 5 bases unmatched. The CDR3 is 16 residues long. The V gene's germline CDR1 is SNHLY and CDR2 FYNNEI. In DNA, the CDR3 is TGTGCCAGCAGTGCCCTAGCGGGAGTTTCCAAAAACATTCAGTACTTC. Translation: CASSALAGVSKNIQYF.

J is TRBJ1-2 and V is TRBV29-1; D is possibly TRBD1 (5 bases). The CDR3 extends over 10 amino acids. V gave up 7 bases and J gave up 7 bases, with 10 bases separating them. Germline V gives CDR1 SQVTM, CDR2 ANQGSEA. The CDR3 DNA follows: TGCAGCGCCGAGGGGACTGGCTACACCTTC. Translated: CSAEGTGYTF. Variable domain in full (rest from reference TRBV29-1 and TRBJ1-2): SAVISQKPSRDICQRGTSLTIQCQVDSQVTMMFWYRQQPGQSLTLIATANQGSEATYESGFVIDKFPISRPNLTFSTLTVSNMSPEDSSIYLCSAEGTGYTFGSGTRLTVV.

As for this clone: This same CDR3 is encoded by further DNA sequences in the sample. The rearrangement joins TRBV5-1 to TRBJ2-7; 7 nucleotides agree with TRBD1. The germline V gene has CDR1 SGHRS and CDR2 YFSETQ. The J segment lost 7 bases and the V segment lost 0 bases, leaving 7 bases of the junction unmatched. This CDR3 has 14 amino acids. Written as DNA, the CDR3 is TGCGCCAGCAGCTTGGTGACAGGGCGTTATGAGCAGTACTTC. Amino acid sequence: CASSLVTGRYEQYF.

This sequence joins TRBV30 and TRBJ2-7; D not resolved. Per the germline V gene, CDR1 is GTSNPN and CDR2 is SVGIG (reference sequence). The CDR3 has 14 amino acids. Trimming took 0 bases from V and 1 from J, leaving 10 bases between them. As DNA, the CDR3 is TGTGCCTGGAGTGTTTCGGCAGTATCCTACGAGCAGTACTTC. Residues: CAWSVSAVSYEQYF. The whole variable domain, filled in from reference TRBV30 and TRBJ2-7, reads SQTIHQWPATLVQPVGSPLSLECTVEGTSNPNLYWYRQAAGRGLQLLFYSVGIGQISSEVPQNLSASRPQDRQFILSSKKLLLSDSGFYLCAWSVSAVSYEQYFGPGTRLTVT.

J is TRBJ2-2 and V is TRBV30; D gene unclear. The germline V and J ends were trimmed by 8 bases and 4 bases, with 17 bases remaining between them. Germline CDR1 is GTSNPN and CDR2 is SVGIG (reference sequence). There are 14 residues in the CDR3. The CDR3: CAVHPGPSTGELFF. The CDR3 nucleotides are TGTGCCGTCCACCCCGGCCCAAGCACCGGGGAGCTGTTTTTT.

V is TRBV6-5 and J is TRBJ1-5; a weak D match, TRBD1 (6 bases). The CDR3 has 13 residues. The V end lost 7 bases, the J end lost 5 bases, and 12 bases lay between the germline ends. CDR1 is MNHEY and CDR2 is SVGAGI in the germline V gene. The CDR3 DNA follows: TGTGCCAGCAAATCGGCAGGGGATCAGCCCCAGCATTTT. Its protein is CASKSAGDQPQHF.

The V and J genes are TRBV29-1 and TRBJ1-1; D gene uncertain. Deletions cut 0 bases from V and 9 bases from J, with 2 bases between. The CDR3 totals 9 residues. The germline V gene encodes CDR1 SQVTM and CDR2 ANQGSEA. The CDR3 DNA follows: TGCAGCGTTGAAGATCAAGCTTTCTTT. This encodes CSVEDQAFF.

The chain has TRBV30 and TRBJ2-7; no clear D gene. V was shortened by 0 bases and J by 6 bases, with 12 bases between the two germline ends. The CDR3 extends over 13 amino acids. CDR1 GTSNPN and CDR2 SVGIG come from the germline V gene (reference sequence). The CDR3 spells CAWSVTALSEQYF. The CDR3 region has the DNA TGTGCCTGGAGTGTAACGGCTTTATCCGAGCAGTACTTC. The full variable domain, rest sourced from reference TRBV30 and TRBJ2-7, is SQTIHQWPATLVQPVGSPLSLECTVEGTSNPNLYWYRQAAGRGLQLLFYSVGIGQISSEVPQNLSASRPQDRQFILSSKKLLLSDSGFYLCAWSVTALSEQYFGPGTRLTVT.

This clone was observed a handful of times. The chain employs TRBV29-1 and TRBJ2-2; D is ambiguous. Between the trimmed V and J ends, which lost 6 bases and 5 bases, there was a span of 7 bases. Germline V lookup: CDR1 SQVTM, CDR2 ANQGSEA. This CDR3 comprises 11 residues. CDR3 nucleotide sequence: TGCAGCGTCTACTTTACCGGGGAGCTGTTTTTT. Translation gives CSVYFTGELFF.

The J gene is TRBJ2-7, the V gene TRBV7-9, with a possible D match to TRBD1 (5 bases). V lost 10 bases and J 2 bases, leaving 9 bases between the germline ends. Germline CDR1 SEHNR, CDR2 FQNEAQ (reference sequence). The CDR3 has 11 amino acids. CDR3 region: CAITDTYEQYF. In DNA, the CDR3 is TGTGCCATCACGGACACCTACGAGCAGTACTTC.

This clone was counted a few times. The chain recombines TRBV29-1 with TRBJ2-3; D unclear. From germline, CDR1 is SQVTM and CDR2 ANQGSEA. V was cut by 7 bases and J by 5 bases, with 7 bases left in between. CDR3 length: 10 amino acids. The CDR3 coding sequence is TGCAGCGCCCAGCAAGATACGCAGTATTTT. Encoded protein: CSAQQDTQYF.

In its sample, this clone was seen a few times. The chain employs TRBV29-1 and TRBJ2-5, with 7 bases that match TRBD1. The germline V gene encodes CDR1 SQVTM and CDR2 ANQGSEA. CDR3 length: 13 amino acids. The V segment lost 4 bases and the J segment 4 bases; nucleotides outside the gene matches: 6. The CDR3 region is CSVAGPGGETQYF. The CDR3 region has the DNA TGCAGCGTTGCGGGCCCAGGGGGAGAGACCCAGTACTTC. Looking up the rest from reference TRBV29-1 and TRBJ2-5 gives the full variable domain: SAVISQKPSRDICQRGTSLTIQCQVDSQVTMMFWYRQQPGQSLTLIATANQGSEATYESGFVIDKFPISRPNLTFSTLTVSNMSPEDSSIYLCSVAGPGGETQYFGPGTRLLVL.

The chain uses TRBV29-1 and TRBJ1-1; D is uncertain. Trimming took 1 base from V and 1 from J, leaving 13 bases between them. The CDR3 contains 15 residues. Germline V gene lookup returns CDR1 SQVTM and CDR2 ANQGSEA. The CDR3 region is CSVEGIERGNTEAFF. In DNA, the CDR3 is TGCAGCGTTGAAGGAATAGAACGGGGGAACACTGAAGCTTTCTTT.

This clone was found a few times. CDR3 region: CASSPTGVREQYF. The CDR3 bases are TGTGCCAGCAGCCCCACAGGGGTAAGGGAGCAGTACTTC. This chain joins TRBV7-9 and TRBJ2-7, with 7 bases identical to TRBD1. Unmatched junction bases numbered 8, after V lost 5 bases and J lost 7 bases. The CDR3 is 13 residues long. The germline V gene has CDR1 SEHNR and CDR2 FQNEAQ (reference sequence).